The rows below give T cell receptor beta chains drawn from one sample of a study of PD-L1 blockade in urothelial cancer. Using immunoSEQ multiplex PCR, the repertoire was profiled, and TCRdb retains in-frame clones only, with some absent. The sample lists 85,000 to 95,000 clones, approximately 88% seen once, with 0.97% in the top ten. The specimen comprised PBMCs, sampled around atezolizumab (anti-PD-L1) treatment. All receptors derive from a woman aged 80 or older with urothelial cancer. Each CDR3 is given with its conserved first and last residue. D genes are given only for firm matches. The size field is filled for only some rows; it gives once, few, many or a size class.

>NA|TRBD2|TRBV5-1|TRBJ2-1
CASQGGRSGNEQFF
TGCGCCAGCCAAGGCGGGAGGTCGGGTAATGAGCAGTTCTTC
>NA|NA|TRBV28|TRBJ1-2
CASGAPAPNYGYTF
TGTGCCAGCGGGGCGCCGGCCCCTAACTATGGCTACACCTTC
>NA|NA|TRBV7-9|TRBJ1-5
CASSPGDQPQHF
TGTGCCAGCAGCCCGGGGGATCAGCCCCAGCATTTT
>NA|NA|TRBV5-4|TRBJ2-1
CASSLGGGGVASYNEQFF
TGTGCCAGCAGCTTGGGTGGCGGCGGGGTCGCCTCCTACAATGAGCAGTTCTTC
>NA|TRBD1|TRBV7-3|TRBJ2-5
CASSLTGDRGQETQYF
TGTGCCAGCAGCTTAACAGGGGACAGGGGGCAGGAGACCCAGTACTTC
>NA|TRBD2|TRBV15|TRBJ2-2
CATSREGGLAGVGNTGELFF
TGTGCCACCAGCAGAGAGGGGGGACTAGCGGGAGTCGGTAACACCGGGGAGCTGTTTTTT
>NA|NA|TRBV9|TRBJ1-1
CASSVGSSGDTEAFF
TGTGCCAGCAGCGTAGGATCCTCAGGGGACACTGAAGCTTTCTTT
>NA|NA|TRBV28|TRBJ1-5
CASQVLSNQPQHF
TGTGCCAGCCAAGTACTTAGCAATCAGCCCCAGCATTTT
>NA|TRBD2|TRBV4-1|TRBJ2-3
CASSQAGGLDTQYF
TGCGCCAGCAGCCAAGCGGGAGGCTTGGATACGCAGTATTTT
>NA|TRBD1|TRBV15|TRBJ2-7
CATSRDWRQSGQGAKQYF
TGTGCCACCAGCAGAGATTGGAGACAATCTGGGCAGGGGGCAAAGCAGTACTTC
>NA|TRBD1|TRBV5-1|TRBJ2-3
CASMDRVTDTQYF
TGCGCCAGCATGGACAGGGTCACAGATACGCAGTATTTT
>NA|NA|TRBV6-6|TRBJ2-3
CASSLGGVADTQYF
TGTGCCAGCAGTTTAGGCGGGGTTGCAGATACGCAGTATTTT
>NA|NA|TRBV12-5|TRBJ2-2
CASGLVPGISNTGELFF
TGTGCTAGTGGTTTGGTACCAGGGATCTCGAACACCGGGGAGCTGTTTTTT
>NA|TRBD1|TRBV27|TRBJ1-1
CASSFRGLHTEAFF
TGTGCCAGCAGTTTCAGGGGGCTTCACACTGAAGCTTTCTTT
>NA|TRBD2|TRBV30|TRBJ2-1
CAWRGGLGTSGRNWFF
TGTGCCTGGAGAGGGGGCCTCGGGACTAGCGGGAGAAATTGGTTCTTC
>NA|TRBD1|TRBV11-2|TRBJ1-5
CASRQTGVNNQPQHF
TGTGCCAGCAGACAGACAGGGGTCAACAATCAGCCCCAGCATTTT
>NA|NA|TRBV19|TRBJ1-1
CASKPYGKKAFF
TGTGCCAGTAAGCCGTACGGGAAAAAAGCTTTCTTT
>NA|NA|TRBV9|TRBJ2-7
CASSAKGQYEQYF
TGTGCCAGCAGCGCTAAAGGACAGTACGAGCAGTACTTC
>once|NA|TRBV7-9|TRBJ2-1
CASSLGRAGGEFF
TGTGCCAGCAGCTTGGGCAGGGCCGGTGGTGAGTTCTTC
>NA|TRBD2|TRBV5-1|TRBJ2-1
CASSWTGGGWANEQFF
TGCGCCAGCAGCTGGACGGGCGGGGGATGGGCCAATGAGCAGTTCTTC
>NA|TRBD1|TRBV25-1|TRBJ1-3
CASRPVWDRGMFGNTIYF
TGTGCCAGCAGACCCGTCTGGGACAGGGGGATGTTTGGAAACACCATATATTTT
>NA|TRBD2|TRBV9|TRBJ2-7
CASSVGGLAGPYEQYF
TGTGCCAGCAGCGTGGGGGGACTAGCGGGCCCCTACGAGCAGTACTTC
>NA|NA|TRBV18|TRBJ1-1
CASSPTRTGSTEAFF
TGTGCCAGCTCACCAACTCGAACAGGGAGCACTGAAGCTTTCTTT
>NA|TRBD2|TRBV10-3|TRBJ2-1
CAISGVGGSGEQFF
TGTGCCATCAGTGGGGTCGGCGGGAGCGGTGAGCAGTTCTTC
>NA|NA|TRBV19|TRBJ2-2
CASSISGKITGELFF
TGTGCCAGTAGTATATCAGGGAAGATCACCGGGGAGCTGTTTTTT
>NA|NA|TRBV5-1|TRBJ2-7
CASSLVASTYEQYF
TGCGCCAGCAGCTTGGTGGCAAGTACCTACGAGCAGTACTTC
>NA|NA|TRBV6-4|TRBJ1-1
CASSALYNTEAFF
TGTGCCAGCAGTGCCTTATATAACACTGAAGCTTTCTTT
>NA|NA|TRBV18|TRBJ1-2
CASSPGAGAEYGYTF
TGTGCCAGCTCACCGGGCGCAGGGGCAGAATATGGCTACACCTTC
>once|TRBD2|TRBV4-2|TRBJ2-5
CASSQALAAGGQETQYF
TGTGCCAGCAGCCAAGCGTTAGCGGCGGGGGGCCAAGAGACCCAGTACTTC
>NA|TRBD2|TRBV10-3|TRBJ2-3
CAMAWGGSGADTQYF
TGTGCCATGGCCTGGGGCGGGAGTGGGGCAGATACGCAGTATTTT
>NA|TRBD1|TRBV10-1|TRBJ2-1
CASQDDRGLGYNEQFF
TGCGCCAGTCAGGATGACAGGGGGCTAGGATACAATGAGCAGTTCTTC
>NA|NA|TRBV29-1|TRBJ1-1
CSVNGGGGRTEAFF
TGCAGCGTTAACGGAGGCGGGGGGCGGACTGAAGCTTTCTTT
>NA|TRBD1|TRBV6-6|TRBJ1-1
CASTLTGITEAFF
TGTGCCAGCACCCTGACAGGGATCACTGAAGCTTTCTTT
>NA|TRBD1|TRBV2|TRBJ2-7
CASRDQGVSEQYF
TGTGCCAGCAGAGACCAGGGGGTTAGCGAGCAGTACTTC
>NA|NA|TRBV30|TRBJ1-5
CAWSVQMNQPQHF
TGTGCCTGGAGTGTACAAATGAATCAGCCCCAGCATTTT
>once|NA|TRBV5-1|TRBJ2-5
CASSTSSAGGETQYF
TGCGCCAGCAGCACATCTTCGGCGGGTGGGGAGACCCAGTACTTC